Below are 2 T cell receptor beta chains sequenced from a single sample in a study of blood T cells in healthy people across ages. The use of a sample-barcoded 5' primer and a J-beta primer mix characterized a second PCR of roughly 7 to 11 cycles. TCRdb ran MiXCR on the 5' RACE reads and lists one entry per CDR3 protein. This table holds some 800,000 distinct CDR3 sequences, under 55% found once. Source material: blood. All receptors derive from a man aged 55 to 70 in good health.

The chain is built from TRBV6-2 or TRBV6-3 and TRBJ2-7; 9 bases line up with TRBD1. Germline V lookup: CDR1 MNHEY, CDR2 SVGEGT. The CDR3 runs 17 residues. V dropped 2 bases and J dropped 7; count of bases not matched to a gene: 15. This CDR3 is CASSYRDRGGSYNEQYF. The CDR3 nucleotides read TGTGCCAGCAGTTACAGAGACAGGGGGGGTTCCTACAATGAGCAGTACTTC.

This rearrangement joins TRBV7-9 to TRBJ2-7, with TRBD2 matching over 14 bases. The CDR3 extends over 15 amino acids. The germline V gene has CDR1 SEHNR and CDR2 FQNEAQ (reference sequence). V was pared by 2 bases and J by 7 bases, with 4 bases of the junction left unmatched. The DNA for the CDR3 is TGTGCCAGCAGCTTACGGACTAGCGGGGGGAATGAGCAGTACTTC. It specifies CASSLRTSGGNEQYF.